This T cell receptor beta chain was profiled in a study of CD8 T cells in ankylosing spondylitis. Broader study findings: Blood from ankylosing spondylitis patients appeared to carry a characteristic roughly 8-variant TCR beta motif. Past studies reported some motif variants in reactive arthritis synovial fluid and blood. Within matched ankylosing spondylitis synovial fluid, disease-linked clones were reportedly significantly enriched.

5'-RACE, quantitative and with molecular barcodes, yielded the TCR beta libraries. From the 5' RACE reads, TCRdb called clonotypes with MiXCR, one entry per CDR3 protein. The sample lists about 150,000 distinct CDR3 sequences, roughly 44% occurring once. A remark on this clonotype: Its antigen is as yet unknown.

CDR3 length: 15 residues. The V end was cut by 2 bases, the J end by 0 bases, with 11 bases between. The sample was synovial fluid, either unsorted or a sorted T cell fraction (not recorded which). This sequence joins TRBV12-3 or TRBV12-4 and TRBJ2-7; D is unclear. This sequence was found in a male donor with ankylosing spondylitis. The CDR3 nucleotides read TGTGCCAGCAGTTTATATCAATTAAACTCCTACGAGCAGTACTTC. This translates into CASSLYQLNSYEQYF.